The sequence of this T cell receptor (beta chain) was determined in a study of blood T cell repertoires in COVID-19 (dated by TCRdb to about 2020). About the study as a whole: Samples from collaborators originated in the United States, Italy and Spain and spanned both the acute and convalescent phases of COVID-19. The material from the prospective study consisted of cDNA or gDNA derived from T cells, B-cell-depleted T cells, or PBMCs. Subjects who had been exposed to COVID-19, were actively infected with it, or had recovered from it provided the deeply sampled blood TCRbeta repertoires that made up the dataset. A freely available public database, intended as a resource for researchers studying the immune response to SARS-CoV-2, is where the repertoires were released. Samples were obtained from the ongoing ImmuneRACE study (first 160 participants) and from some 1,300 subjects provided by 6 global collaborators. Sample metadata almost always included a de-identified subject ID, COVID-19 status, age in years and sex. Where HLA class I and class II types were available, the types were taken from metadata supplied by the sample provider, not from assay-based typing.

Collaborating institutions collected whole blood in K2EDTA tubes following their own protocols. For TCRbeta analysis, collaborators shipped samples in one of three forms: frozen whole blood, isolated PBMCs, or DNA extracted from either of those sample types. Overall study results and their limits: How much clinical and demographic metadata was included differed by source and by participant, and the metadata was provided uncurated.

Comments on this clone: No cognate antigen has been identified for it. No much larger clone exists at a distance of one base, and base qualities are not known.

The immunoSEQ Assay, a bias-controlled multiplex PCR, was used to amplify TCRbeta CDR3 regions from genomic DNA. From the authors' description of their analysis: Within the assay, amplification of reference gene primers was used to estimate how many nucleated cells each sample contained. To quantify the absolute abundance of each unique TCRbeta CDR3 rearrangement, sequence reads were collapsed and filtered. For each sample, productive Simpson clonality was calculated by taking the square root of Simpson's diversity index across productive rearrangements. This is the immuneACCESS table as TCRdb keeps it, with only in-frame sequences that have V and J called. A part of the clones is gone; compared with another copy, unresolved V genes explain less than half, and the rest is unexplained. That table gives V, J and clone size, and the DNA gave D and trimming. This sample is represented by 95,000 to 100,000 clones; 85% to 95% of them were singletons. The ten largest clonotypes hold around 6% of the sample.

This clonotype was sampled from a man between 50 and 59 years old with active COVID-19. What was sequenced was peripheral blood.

This receptor has the CDR3 CASSYSGDISEQYF. In nucleotide form, the sequence is TGTGCCAGCAGTTACTCGGGAGATATCTCCGAGCAGTACTTC. This sequence uses TRBV6-5 and TRBJ2-7, and the D gene may be TRBD2, 5 bases matching. CDR1 and CDR2 were assigned from the germline V gene as MNHEY and SVGAGI. The CDR3 contains 14 residues, cysteine and phenylalanine counted. Only the CDR3 part of the read is kept: 42 bases, read in frame from the first base. Trimming removed 0 bases from V and 6 bases from J, leaving 12 bases between the germline ends.